These 31 T cell receptor beta chains share one sample of origin, sequenced in a study of blood T cell repertoires in COVID-19 (dated by TCRdb to 2018 to 2021). Library preparation used the immunoSEQ multiplex PCR assay. Not all clones reach the TCRdb copy of this immuneACCESS table, which keeps in-frame sequences only. Checked studies attribute under half of the gap to unresolved V genes and leave the rest unexplained. In this sample the table shows 150,000 to 160,000 clones, roughly nine tenths of which occur a single time. Approximately 15% of the sample goes to the ten largest clones. The sequenced sample was peripheral blood. Receptors were obtained from a woman between 40 and 50 years old with acute or convalescent COVID-19.

J is TRBJ2-2 and V is TRBV28; D might be TRBD1 (6 bases). The germline V and J ends were trimmed by 3 bases and 3 bases, with 14 bases remaining between them. Germline V gene lookup returns CDR1 MDHEN and CDR2 SYDVKM. This CDR3 region has 16 residues. CDR3 DNA: TGTGCCAGCAGTTTTAACACACAGGGCTACACCGGGGAGCTGTTTTTT. It translates to CASSFNTQGYTGELFF.

The chain links TRBV9 to TRBJ2-1; 8 nucleotides agree with TRBD2. The ends lost 3 bases at V and 2 bases at J; junction bases unmatched: 4. Germline CDR1 and CDR2: SGDLS and YYNGEE. The CDR3 sequence is 15 residues long. CDR3: CASSETGGTYNEQFF. The CDR3 DNA is TGTGCCAGCAGCGAAACGGGGGGGACCTACAATGAGCAGTTCTTC.

As for this clone: Other DNA variants within this sample encode the same CDR3. The rearrangement links TRBV7-9 to TRBJ2-7; D is unclear. Germline V CDR1 and CDR2: SEHNR, FQNEAQ (reference sequence). V shed 1 base and J shed 2 bases, with 3 bases lying between them. The CDR3 has 12 residues. This chain's CDR3 is CASSLGAYEQYF. The CDR3 bases are TGTGCCAGCAGCTTAGGCGCCTACGAGCAGTACTTC.

V usage is TRBV9 and J usage is TRBJ2-1; maybe TRBD2 (6 bases). Germline loops: CDR1 SGDLS, CDR2 YYNGEE. The CDR3 runs 15 residues. V shed 0 bases and J shed 4 bases, with 11 bases lying between them. CDR3 protein: CASSVEGGSYNEQFF. The DNA for the CDR3 is TGTGCCAGCAGCGTAGAAGGAGGGTCTTACAATGAGCAGTTCTTC. Full variable domain (outside the CDR3, taken from reference TRBV9 and TRBJ2-1): DSGVTQTPKHLITATGQRVTLRCSPRSGDLSVYWYQQSLDQGLQFLIQYYNGEERAKGNILERFSAQQFPDLHSELNLSSLELGDSALYFCASSVEGGSYNEQFFGPGTRLTVL.

The chain combines TRBV2 with TRBJ1-3; D is perhaps TRBD1 (5 bases). V shed 1 base and J shed 4 bases, with 14 bases lying between them. Germline V CDR1 and CDR2: SNHLY, FYNNEI. This CDR3 is built from 16 residues. The CDR3 loop reads CASSEGWGFDGNTIYF. The CDR3 nucleotides are TGTGCCAGCAGTGAAGGCTGGGGCTTTGACGGAAACACCATATATTTT.

V and J are TRBV6-5 and TRBJ2-1; TRBD2 agrees at 14 bases. This CDR3 comprises 16 residues. The V and J ends lost 4 bases and 8 bases, in that order; junction bases with no gene match: 7. The germline gives CDR1 MNHEY, CDR2 SVGAGI. The CDR3 loop is CASSSGTSGGGDEQFF. In DNA, the CDR3 is TGTGCCAGCAGTTCGGGGACTAGCGGGGGTGGCGATGAGCAGTTCTTC.

V usage is TRBV9 and J usage is TRBJ1-6, with D tentatively TRBD1 (6 bases). Germline V lookup: CDR1 SGDLS, CDR2 YYNGEE. The CDR3 has 17 residues. Trimming stripped 4 bases from V and 0 bases from J, with 14 bases between. CDR3 sequence reads: CASSLRQESSYNSPLHF. The CDR3 coding sequence is TGTGCCAGCAGCCTACGACAGGAAAGCTCCTATAATTCACCCCTCCACTTT.

The genes are TRBV19 and TRBJ2-7; TRBD2 matches 13 bases. CDR3 size: 16 residues. V lost 5 bases to trimming and J lost 4 bases; unmatched junction nucleotides: 8. Germline V lookup: CDR1 LNHDA, CDR2 SQIVND (reference sequence). This CDR3 reads CASSAGTSGNRYEQYF. The CDR3 coding sequence is TGTGCCAGTAGTGCTGGGACTAGCGGGAATAGATACGAGCAGTACTTC.

The chain combines TRBV12-3 or TRBV12-4 with TRBJ1-1; TRBD1 agrees at 7 bases. J gave up 2 bases and V 7 bases, and 4 bases lay outside the gene matches. This CDR3 contains 13 residues. The CDR3 DNA is TGTGCCAGCAACCTAGGGGGCAACACTGAAGCTTTCTTT. Amino acid sequence: CASNLGGNTEAFF.

The chain uses TRBV13 and TRBJ2-1; TRBD2 matches 8 bases. The J segment lost 0 bases and the V segment lost 1 base, leaving 2 bases of the junction unmatched. The CDR3 totals 16 residues. CDR1 is PRHDT, CDR2 FYEKMQ, per germline (reference sequence). DNA for the CDR3: TGTGCCAGCAGCTTAGAGAGCGGGAGCTCCTACAATGAGCAGTTCTTC. It translates to CASSLESGSSYNEQFF.

J is TRBJ1-1 and V is TRBV18; a weak D match, TRBD1 (6 bases). This CDR3 has 14 amino acids. Germline CDR1 reads KGHSH; CDR2 reads LQKENI. Trimming left V 10 bases short and J 2 bases short, with 17 bases between. DNA for the CDR3: TGTGCCACCTCCCGAGGACAGCAAAACACTGAAGCTTTCTTT. Translated: CATSRGQQNTEAFF.

The chain has TRBV23-1 and TRBJ1-4; unclear D gene. TRBV23-1 is an open reading frame, and its role is uncertain. The CDR3 is 15 amino acids. V lost 3 bases and J 8 bases, leaving 16 bases between the germline ends. The CDR3 loop reads CASSQNPVATEKLFF. CDR3 nucleotides: TGCGCCAGCAGTCAGAACCCCGTGGCGACAGAAAAACTGTTTTTT.

CDR3 residues: CSASREGGQPQHF. CDR3 bases: TGCAGTGCTAGTCGTGAGGGTGGACAGCCCCAGCATTTT. This chain links TRBV20-1 with TRBJ1-5, with D hard to call. The CDR3 has 13 amino acids. Per the germline V gene, CDR1 is DFQATT and CDR2 is SNEGSKA (reference sequence). Trimming left V 3 bases short and J 7 bases short, with 13 bases between.

This rearrangement joins TRBV3-1 (or the pseudogene TRBV3-2) to TRBJ1-2, with D perhaps TRBD1 (5 bases). Looked up from germline, CDR1 is LGHDT and CDR2 is YNNKEL (reference sequence). V lost 0 bases to trimming and J lost 0 bases, with 14 bases between them. The CDR3 has 17 residues. This CDR3 is CASSQDAGFRANYGYTF. The DNA of the CDR3 is TGTGCCAGCAGCCAAGATGCAGGGTTCCGAGCTAACTATGGCTACACCTTC.

This clone appeared a single time. The rearrangement links TRBV11-3 to TRBJ2-2; TRBD2 matches 9 bases. Germline-derived CDR1 and CDR2 are SGHNT and YENEEA. V shed 5 bases and J 6 bases; nucleotides not matched to a gene: 7. This CDR3 has 15 amino acids. The CDR3: CASSPHGGRAGELFF. The CDR3 DNA is TGTGCCAGCAGCCCCCACGGCGGGAGGGCCGGGGAGCTGTTTTTT.

This clone was seen only once. The J gene is TRBJ2-2, the V gene TRBV5-1; a weak D match, TRBD1 (5 bases). Trimming took 0 bases from V and 5 from J, leaving 17 bases between them. The CDR3 runs to 17 residues. In germline, CDR1 is SGHRS, CDR2 YFSETQ. The CDR3 sequence: CASSLESPRVGTGELFF. The CDR3 DNA follows: TGCGCCAGCAGCTTGGAGTCTCCCAGGGTGGGGACCGGGGAGCTGTTTTTT.

The chain is built from TRBV27 and TRBJ2-7; 12 bases align to TRBD1. V was pared by 2 bases and J by 7 bases, with 12 bases of the junction left unmatched. The CDR3 length is 17 residues. Germline CDR1 reads MNHEY; CDR2 reads SMNVEV (reference sequence). In DNA form, the CDR3 reads TGTGCCAGCAGTTTAAAGGGGGGTGGGACAGGGGGCCGTGAGCAGTACTTC. It encodes CASSLKGGGTGGREQYF.

V and J are TRBV19 and TRBJ1-5; D is possibly TRBD1 (5 bases). Germline V gene sequence: CDR1 LNHDA, CDR2 SQIVND (reference sequence). CDR3 length equals 16 residues. The germline V and J ends were trimmed by 2 bases and 5 bases, with 16 bases remaining between them. For the CDR3, the DNA is TGTGCCAGTAGTATAACCGGGACTCCTTTATATCAGCCCCAGCATTTT. Its protein product is CASSITGTPLYQPQHF. Combining the CDR3 with reference TRBV19 and TRBJ1-5 gives the whole variable domain DGGITQSPKYLFRKEGQNVTLSCEQNLNHDAMYWYRQDPGQGLRLIYYSQIVNDFQKGDIAEGYSVSREKKESFPLTVTSAQKNPTAFYLCASSITGTPLYQPQHFGDGTRLSIL.

This clone was observed a single time. The chain is built from TRBV6-5 and TRBJ2-4; D possibly corresponds to TRBD1 (6 bases). The V end lost 6 bases, the J end lost 3 bases, and 9 bases lay between the germline ends. The CDR3 consists of 13 residues. Germline CDR1 reads MNHEY; CDR2 reads SVGAGI. The CDR3 reads CASRKQGKNIQYF. DNA of the CDR3: TGTGCCAGCAGAAAACAGGGCAAAAACATTCAGTACTTC.

The chain is built from TRBV3-1 (or the pseudogene TRBV3-2) and TRBJ2-1; D possibly corresponds to TRBD1 (6 bases). The CDR3 covers 17 residues. The V end lost 1 base, the J end lost 4 bases, and 17 bases lay between the germline ends. Per germline, CDR1 LGHDT and CDR2 YNNKEL (reference sequence). CDR3 sequence: CASSQGMGAGLYNEQFF. CDR3 nucleotide sequence: TGTGCCAGCAGCCAAGGAATGGGGGCAGGCTTGTACAATGAGCAGTTCTTC.

J is TRBJ2-7 and V is TRBV3-1 (or the pseudogene TRBV3-2); 8 bases map to TRBD2. Germline V gene data show CDR1 as LGHDT and CDR2 as YNNKEL (reference sequence). The CDR3 sequence is 14 residues long. V shed 4 bases and J 4 bases; nucleotides not matched to a gene: 6. The CDR3 is CASSLTAGGYEQYF. The CDR3 bases are TGTGCCAGCAGCCTCACGGCGGGGGGTTACGAGCAGTACTTC.

This chain links TRBV4-2 with TRBJ2-1; the match to TRBD1 covers 8 bases. The trim removed 0 bases at V and 9 bases at J, leaving 16 bases unmatched. Germline V gene data show CDR1 as LGHNA and CDR2 as YNFKEQ. The CDR3 length is 18 residues. Written as DNA, the CDR3 is TGTGCCAGCAGCCAAGAAAGCGGGCCCGGGACAGGAGAAGGTGAGCAGTTCTTC. Amino acid sequence: CASSQESGPGTGEGEQFF.

This clone came up once. The rearrangement links TRBV9 to TRBJ1-4; TRBD1 matches at 7 bases. CDR3 size: 14 residues. CDR1 SGDLS and CDR2 YYNGEE come from the germline V gene. Trimming at V came to 6 bases and at J to 7 bases, leaving 9 bases not matched to a gene. The CDR3 bases are TGTGCCAGCAACCGACAGGGAGTCGGTGAAAAACTGTTTTTT. Amino acid sequence: CASNRQGVGEKLFF.

This chain links TRBV28 with TRBJ1-5; tentative D call: TRBD1 (5 bases). CDR1 is MDHEN and CDR2 is SYDVKM in the germline V gene. CDR3 length: 15 amino acids. The V and J ends lost 2 bases and 4 bases respectively, with 12 bases between them. CDR3 region: CASSLVRVGNQPQHF. The CDR3 coding sequence is TGTGCCAGCAGTTTAGTCAGGGTAGGAAATCAGCCCCAGCATTTT.

The rearrangement joins TRBV27 to TRBJ2-1; 11 bases map to TRBD2. The V and J ends lost 3 bases and 10 bases, in that order; junction bases with no gene match: 8. Germline CDR1 and CDR2: MNHEY and SMNVEV (reference sequence). The CDR3 consists of 15 residues. The CDR3 bases are TGTGCCAGCAGTTTTAGCCTAGCGGGGGGCGGGGAGCAGTTCTTC. It translates to CASSFSLAGGGEQFF.

The chain uses TRBV27 and TRBJ2-7, with D perhaps matching TRBD2 (5 bases). CDR1 MNHEY and CDR2 SMNVEV come from the germline V gene (reference sequence). Between the trimmed V and J ends, which lost 4 bases and 3 bases, there was a span of 13 bases. The CDR3 runs to 14 residues. The CDR3 loop is CASSYRGSVYEQYF. The CDR3 DNA follows: TGTGCCAGCAGTTATCGGGGTAGCGTCTACGAGCAGTACTTC.

The V and J genes are TRBV15 and TRBJ1-2, with 12 bases identical to TRBD1. Germline V gives CDR1 LNHNV, CDR2 YYDKDF (reference sequence). This CDR3 contains 15 residues. The ends lost 8 bases at V and 6 bases at J; junction bases unmatched: 10. CDR3 region: CATGTGTGGVNGYTF. The CDR3 DNA reads as TGTGCCACCGGTACCGGGACAGGGGGCGTCAATGGCTACACCTTC.

This chain uses TRBV29-1 with TRBJ1-1; D ambiguous. The V and J ends lost 4 bases and 11 bases respectively, with 11 bases between them. This CDR3 spans 10 amino acids. Germline CDR1 SQVTM, CDR2 ANQGSEA. CDR3 in amino acids: CSVVFQVAFF. Written as DNA, the CDR3 is TGCAGCGTTGTGTTCCAGGTGGCTTTCTTT.

The chain carries TRBV7-6 and TRBJ2-1; 11 bases map to TRBD2. V lost 1 base to trimming and J lost 4 bases; unmatched junction nucleotides: 6. CDR3 length: 17 residues. CDR1 and CDR2 (germline): SGHVS, FNYEAQ. This CDR3 is CASSLGTSGSLYNEQFF. CDR3 DNA: TGTGCCAGCAGCTTAGGTACTAGCGGGAGTTTGTACAATGAGCAGTTCTTC.

V gene TRBV6-1 combines with J gene TRBJ2-7, with 7 bases fitting TRBD1. Germline V gene sequence: CDR1 MNHNS, CDR2 SASEGT. The CDR3 runs to 15 residues. Losses at the gene ends were 2 bases for V and 2 bases for J; bases not matched to a gene: 6. The CDR3 sequence is CASSEQTGKPYEQYF. CDR3 bases: TGTGCCAGCAGTGAACAGACAGGGAAACCCTACGAGCAGTACTTC.

The chain joins TRBV6-5 to TRBJ1-1, with TRBD1 matching 8 bases. The V segment lost 5 bases and the J segment 4 bases; nucleotides outside the gene matches: 3. CDR1 MNHEY and CDR2 SVGAGI come from the germline V gene. The CDR3 runs to 13 residues. Here the CDR3 reads CASSLGQGTEAFF. CDR3 in DNA: TGTGCCAGCAGTCTCGGACAGGGCACTGAAGCTTTCTTT.